These 26 T cell receptor beta chains share one sample of origin, sequenced in a study of cytomegalovirus exposure and HLA in healthy donors. With 60 Vbeta and 13 Jbeta primers, the PCR was carried out. TCRdb keeps only in-frame clones here, not all; method: immunoSEQ multiplex PCR. The table has 70,000 to 95,000 clones, around 74% seen once. Sequencing used PBMCs. The receptors originated from a man under 40 in good health and CMV-seropositive.

The V gene is TRBV4-3, the J gene TRBJ2-2; unclear D gene. V lost 9 bases, J lost 2 bases, and 10 bases lay in between. The germline gives CDR1 LGHNA, CDR2 YSLEER. This CDR3 spans 13 amino acids. The CDR3 region is CASSETNTGELFF. CDR3 sequence (DNA): TGCGCCAGTTCAGAGACAAACACCGGGGAGCTGTTTTTT.

This clone came up a few times. This chain uses TRBV4-3 with TRBJ2-4, with D possibly TRBD2 on 6 matching bases. Germline V gene lookup returns CDR1 LGHNA and CDR2 YSLEER. The V end lost 0 bases, the J end lost 7 bases, and 13 bases lay between the germline ends. CDR3 length equals 15 residues. The CDR3, as DNA: TGCGCCAGCAGCCAAGATGGTAGGGGAGGCAACATTCAGTACTTC. Encoded protein: CASSQDGRGGNIQYF.

The chain's CDR3 is CASSMQGLAGVKTQYF. The CDR3 DNA reads TGTGCCAGCAGTATGCAGGGACTAGCGGGGGTAAAGACCCAGTACTTC. The chain links TRBV28 to TRBJ2-5, with 14 nucleotides matching TRBD2. The ends lost 5 bases at V and 6 bases at J; junction bases unmatched: 8. The germline V gene has CDR1 MDHEN and CDR2 SYDVKM. This CDR3 contains 16 residues. The whole variable domain, filled in from reference TRBV28 and TRBJ2-5, reads DVKVTQSSRYLVKRTGEKVFLECVQDMDHENMFWYRQDPGLGLRLIYFSYDVKMKEKGDIPEGYSVSREKKERFSLILESASTNQTSMYLCASSMQGLAGVKTQYFGPGTRLLVL.

As DNA, the CDR3 is TGTGCCAGCAGTTCCGGACAAATTAGCAATCAGCCCCAGCATTTT. Translated, it gives CASSSGQISNQPQHF. This chain joins TRBV6-6 and TRBJ1-5; the D gene is possibly TRBD1 (5 bases). There are 15 residues in the CDR3. In germline, CDR1 is MNHNY, CDR2 SVGAGI (reference sequence). Trimming left V 4 bases short and J 0 bases short, with 10 bases between.

This clone was counted a few times. The rearrangement uses TRBV6-5 and TRBJ1-2, with no clear D. The CDR3 covers 14 residues. Germline V gene sequence: CDR1 MNHEY, CDR2 SVGAGI. The V end lost 2 bases, the J end lost 2 bases, and 9 bases lay between the germline ends. The CDR3 DNA reads as TGTGCCAGCAGTTACGGCGGAACCAACTATGGCTACACCTTC. Residues: CASSYGGTNYGYTF.

This sequence joins TRBV29-1 and TRBJ2-5; maybe TRBD2 (7 bases). The CDR3 is 16 amino acids. V dropped 0 bases and J dropped 3 bases, with 17 bases sitting between them. Germline V gene lookup returns CDR1 SQVTM and CDR2 ANQGSEA. The CDR3 is CSVEDGFWGGEETQYF. The CDR3 nucleotides read TGCAGCGTTGAAGATGGGTTCTGGGGGGGCGAAGAGACCCAGTACTTC. Using reference TRBV29-1 and TRBJ2-5 for the parts outside the CDR3, the full variable domain is SAVISQKPSRDICQRGTSLTIQCQVDSQVTMMFWYRQQPGQSLTLIATANQGSEATYESGFVIDKFPISRPNLTFSTLTVSNMSPEDSSIYLCSVEDGFWGGEETQYFGPGTRLLVL.

CDR3 amino acids: CAITQPGTGNTIYF. The CDR3 region has the DNA TGTGCCATCACCCAACCAGGGACTGGAAACACCATATATTTT. The gene calls are TRBV10-3 and TRBJ1-3, with D maybe TRBD1 (5 bases). V was pared by 7 bases and J by 2 bases, with 12 bases between. The CDR3 is 14 residues long. Germline V gene sequence: CDR1 ENHRY, CDR2 SYGVKD.

The gene calls are TRBV4-3 and TRBJ2-1, with 8 positions matching TRBD2. J gave up 7 bases and V 1 base, and 3 bases lay outside the gene matches. The CDR3 length is 14 residues. Germline V gene data show CDR1 as LGHNA and CDR2 as YSLEER. CDR3 region: CASSQGGLGNEQFF. The CDR3 DNA reads TGCGCCAGCAGCCAAGGGGGACTAGGAAATGAGCAGTTCTTC.

The sample holds a few counts of this clone. J is TRBJ1-4 and V is TRBV5-1, with D uncertain. The germline CDR1 and CDR2 sequences are SGHRS and YFSETQ. CDR3 size: 14 residues. The V and J ends lost 1 base and 7 bases respectively, with 11 bases between them. This chain's CDR3 is CASSLIGRGEKLFF. The CDR3, as DNA: TGCGCCAGCAGCTTGATAGGGAGAGGTGAAAAACTGTTTTTT.

The CDR3 loop reads CAISDKGDYEQYF. As DNA, the CDR3 is TGTGCCATCAGTGATAAGGGGGACTACGAGCAGTACTTC. This chain links TRBV10-3 with TRBJ2-5, with D tentatively TRBD1 (6 bases). The J call may be faulty, since TRBJ2-7 better matches the DNA end. This CDR3 has 13 residues. The germline V gene has CDR1 ENHRY and CDR2 SYGVKD.

J is TRBJ2-3 and V is TRBV2; 9 nucleotides match TRBD2. V trimming: 2 bases; J trimming: 2 bases; junction bases outside the gene matches: 14. CDR3 size: 19 residues. Per the germline V gene, CDR1 is SNHLY and CDR2 is FYNNEI. The chain's CDR3 is CASSERRWSGGKTTDTQYF. The DNA for the CDR3 is TGTGCCAGCAGTGAAAGGCGGTGGAGCGGGGGGAAAACCACAGATACGCAGTATTTT.

The chain uses TRBV5-1 and TRBJ1-2; D remains unclear. The CDR3 totals 14 residues. V shed 0 bases and J shed 3 bases, with 9 bases lying between them. Germline V gives CDR1 SGHRS, CDR2 YFSETQ. CDR3 coding DNA: TGCGCCAGCAGCTTGGGCGGGGTCTACTATGGCTACACCTTC. It translates to CASSLGGVYYGYTF.

This clone was seen many times. The rearrangement uses TRBV6-1 and TRBJ2-7; maybe TRBD1 (6 bases). Germline CDR1 MNHNS, CDR2 SASEGT. V lost 5 bases, J lost 0 bases, and 11 bases lay in between. This CDR3 contains 14 residues. The CDR3 DNA reads TGTGCCAGCAGTAGGACAGAGAGCTCCTACGAGCAGTACTTC. This translates into CASSRTESSYEQYF.

CDR3 region: CASSFVVPSYEQYF. Here the CDR3 DNA reads TGTGCCAGCAGCTTTGTCGTTCCCTCTTACGAGCAGTACTTC. This sequence joins TRBV5-8 and TRBJ2-5; D not resolved. The DNA end is more similar to TRBJ2-7, so the J call may be wrong. Germline CDR1 and CDR2: SGHTS and YDEGEE. The length of the CDR3 is 14 residues.

The J gene is TRBJ1-1, the V gene TRBV11-2; D ambiguous. The CDR3 consists of 14 residues. The germline V and J ends were trimmed by 5 bases and 0 bases, with 10 bases remaining between them. The germline gives CDR1 SGHAT, CDR2 FQNNGV. DNA of the CDR3: TGTGCCAGCAGCCCGCGAGTCATGAACACTGAAGCTTTCTTT. It yields the protein CASSPRVMNTEAFF.

The chain is built from TRBV19 and TRBJ1-1, with 9 positions matching TRBD1. The germline V gene has CDR1 LNHDA and CDR2 SQIVND (reference sequence). The CDR3 is made up of 15 amino acids. The ends lost 5 bases at V and 2 bases at J; junction bases unmatched: 6. The CDR3 DNA sequence: TGTGCCAGTAGTCCTCGGACAGGGGTAAACACTGAAGCTTTCTTT. Protein product: CASSPRTGVNTEAFF.

This clone was found many times. This sequence joins TRBV18 and TRBJ1-4; tentatively, D is TRBD1 (6 bases). The CDR3 covers 15 residues. CDR1 and CDR2 from the germline V gene are KGHSH and LQKENI. Trimming took 3 bases from V and 7 from J, leaving 15 bases between them. The CDR3 spells CASSPLGQPPEKLFF. In DNA, the CDR3 is TGTGCCAGCTCACCCCTCGGACAGCCTCCTGAAAAACTGTTTTTT.

This clone turned up a few times. The rearrangement links TRBV11-2 to TRBJ2-1, with 8 bases aligning to TRBD2. CDR1 and CDR2 (germline): SGHAT, FQNNGV. V trimming: 1 base; J trimming: 4 bases; junction bases outside the gene matches: 6. There are 16 residues in the CDR3. For the CDR3, the DNA is TGTGCCAGCAGCTTAGGGGGTCGGGGGGGGTACAATGAGCAGTTCTTC. Its protein product is CASSLGGRGGYNEQFF.

This chain uses TRBV6-6 with TRBJ1-2; a possible D gene is TRBD1 (6 bases). Germline V gene data show CDR1 as MNHNY and CDR2 as SVGAGI (reference sequence). This CDR3 has 13 residues. V was trimmed by 5 bases and J by 4 bases, leaving 11 bases between them. In nucleotides, the CDR3 is TGTGCCAGCAGTGCGGACAGAAGCTATGGCTACACCTTC. Protein: CASSADRSYGYTF.

Written as DNA, the CDR3 is TGTGCCGGGTCCTACAGGGGGCCAGGGGAGCAGTACTTC. As protein: CAGSYRGPGEQYF. This rearrangement joins TRBV7-2 to TRBJ2-7; TRBD1 agrees at 9 bases. The CDR3 has 13 residues. From germline, CDR1 is SGHTA and CDR2 FQGNSA. The J segment lost 7 bases and the V segment lost 11 bases, leaving 12 bases of the junction unmatched.

The CDR3 loop is CASLTGPSGNTIYF. CDR3 nucleotides: TGTGCCAGCCTGACAGGGCCCTCTGGAAACACCATATATTTT. The V call is TRBV7-2, the J call TRBJ1-3; 7 bases fit TRBD1. In germline, CDR1 is SGHTA, CDR2 FQGNSA. The CDR3 length is 14 residues. The V segment lost 8 bases and the J segment 0 bases; nucleotides outside the gene matches: 4.

The chain recombines TRBV19 with TRBJ1-5; D is possibly TRBD1 (6 bases). Per germline, CDR1 LNHDA and CDR2 SQIVND (reference sequence). The CDR3 has 18 amino acids. V was trimmed by 1 base and J by 0 bases, leaving 16 bases between them. CDR3 DNA: TGTGCCAGTAGTATAGGGGGACACACTCGGGTTAGCAATCAGCCCCAGCATTTT. It yields the protein CASSIGGHTRVSNQPQHF.

V usage is TRBV7-9 and J usage is TRBJ2-5, with D maybe TRBD1 (6 bases). The DNA end is a closer match to TRBJ2-7, so the J assignment may be wrong. The CDR3 contains 13 residues. Looked up from germline, CDR1 is SEHNR and CDR2 is FQNEAQ (reference sequence). CDR3 DNA sequence: TGTGCCAGCAGCCTGGACAGCCACTACGAGCAGTACTTC. Translated, it gives CASSLDSHYEQYF.

In regard to this clone: Other DNA sequences from this sample encode an identical CDR3 as well. The chain links TRBV18 to TRBJ1-1, with TRBD1 matching over 8 bases. V shed 0 bases and J 2 bases; nucleotides not matched to a gene: 2. The germline V gene has CDR1 KGHSH and CDR2 LQKENI. CDR3 size: 15 residues. This CDR3 reads CASSPPTGVNTEAFF. CDR3 sequence (DNA): TGTGCCAGCTCACCACCGACAGGGGTTAACACTGAAGCTTTCTTT. Variable domain in full (rest from reference TRBV18 and TRBJ1-1): NAGVMQNPRHLVRRRGQEARLRCSPMKGHSHVYWYRQLPEEGLKFMVYLQKENIIDESGMPKERFSAEFPKEGPSILRIQQVVRGDSAAYFCASSPPTGVNTEAFFGQGTRLTVV.

The chain carries TRBV2 and TRBJ1-4; TRBD1 agrees at 8 bases. The CDR3 consists of 13 residues. Germline V lookup: CDR1 SNHLY, CDR2 FYNNEI. Losses at the gene ends were 7 bases for V and 10 bases for J; bases not matched to a gene: 8. CDR3 DNA: TGTGCCAGCACCCTGGGACAGGTTGGAAAACTGTTTTTT. Translated, it gives CASTLGQVGKLFF.

The chain joins TRBV15 to TRBJ2-7, with TRBD2 identical over 7 bases. Germline CDR1 LNHNV, CDR2 YYDKDF (reference sequence). There are 14 residues in the CDR3. V gave up 0 bases and J gave up 4 bases; unmatched junction bases: 3. The CDR3 region is CATSRDSGKYEQYF. The CDR3 DNA is TGTGCCACCAGCAGAGACAGCGGGAAGTACGAGCAGTACTTC.